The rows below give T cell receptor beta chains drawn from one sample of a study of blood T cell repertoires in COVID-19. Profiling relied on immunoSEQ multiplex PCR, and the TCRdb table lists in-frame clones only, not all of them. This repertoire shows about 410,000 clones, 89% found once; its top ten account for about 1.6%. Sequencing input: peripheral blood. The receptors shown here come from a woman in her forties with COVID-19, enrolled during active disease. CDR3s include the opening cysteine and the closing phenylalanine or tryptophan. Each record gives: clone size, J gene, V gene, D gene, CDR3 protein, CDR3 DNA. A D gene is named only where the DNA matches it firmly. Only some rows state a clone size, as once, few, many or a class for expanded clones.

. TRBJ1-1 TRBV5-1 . CASSLDGIRAGGTEAFF TGCGCCAGCAGCTTGGATGGGATCAGGGCCGGGGGCACTGAAGCTTTCTTT
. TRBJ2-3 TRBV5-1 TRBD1 CASSKGQGSTDTQYF TGCGCCAGCAGCAAGGGACAGGGGAGCACAGATACGCAGTATTTT
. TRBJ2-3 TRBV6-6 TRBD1 CASSLGFLRGLLSTDTQYF TGTGCCAGCAGTCTAGGCTTCCTAAGGGGGCTTCTCAGCACAGATACGCAGTATTTT
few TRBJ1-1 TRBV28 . CASTPPGDNTEAFF TGTGCCAGCACGCCCCCGGGGGATAACACTGAAGCTTTCTTT
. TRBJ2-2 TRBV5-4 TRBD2 CASSYPTGRVGTGELFF TGTGCCAGCAGCTACCCCACCGGGAGGGTTGGCACCGGGGAGCTGTTTTTT
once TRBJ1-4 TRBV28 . CASSTGGATNEKLFF TGTGCCAGCAGTACCGGGGGTGCAACTAATGAAAAACTGTTTTTT
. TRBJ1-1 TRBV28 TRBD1 CASSLQGGAGAFF TGTGCCAGCAGTCTTCAGGGGGGCGCGGGAGCTTTCTTT
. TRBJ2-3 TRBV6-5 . CASSYSLYGNTDTQYF TGTGCCAGCAGTTACTCCCTATACGGGAACACAGATACGCAGTATTTT
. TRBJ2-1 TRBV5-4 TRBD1 CASSLVGLGQAANEQFF TGTGCCAGCAGCTTGGTAGGATTGGGACAGGCAGCCAATGAGCAGTTCTTC
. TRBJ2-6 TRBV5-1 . CATSGGTGASGANVLTF TGCGCCACCTCCGGGGGGACAGGAGCGTCTGGGGCCAACGTCCTGACTTTC
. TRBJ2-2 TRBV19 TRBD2 CASSQGLDRIGELFF TGTGCCAGTAGTCAGGGACTAGATCGGATCGGGGAGCTGTTTTTT
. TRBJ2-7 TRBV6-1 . CASSVEVGLSSYEQYF TGTGCCAGCAGTGTGGAGGTCGGATTAAGCTCCTACGAGCAGTACTTC
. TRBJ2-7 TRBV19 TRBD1 CAGKTGGKTYEQYF TGTGCCGGGAAAACAGGGGGGAAGACCTACGAGCAGTACTTC
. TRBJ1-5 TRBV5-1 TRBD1 CASSPDRADQPQHF TGCGCCAGCAGCCCGGACAGGGCGGATCAGCCCCAGCATTTT
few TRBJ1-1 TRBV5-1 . CASSLGANTEAFF TGCGCCAGCAGCCTGGGGGCGAACACTGAAGCTTTCTTT
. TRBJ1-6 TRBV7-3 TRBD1 CASSVNRGPDSPLHF TGTGCCAGCAGCGTCAACAGGGGCCCCGATTCACCCCTCCACTTT
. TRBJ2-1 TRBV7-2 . CASSLGRGWYNEQFF TGTGCCAGCAGCCTGGGCAGGGGTTGGTACAATGAGCAGTTCTTC
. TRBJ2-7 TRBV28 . CAGSGGRGTYEQYF TGTGCCGGATCCGGAGGCAGAGGGACCTACGAGCAGTACTTC
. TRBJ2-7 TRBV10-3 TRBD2 CAISGGLAGAGEQYF TGTGCCATCAGTGGGGGGCTAGCGGGAGCTGGCGAGCAGTACTTC
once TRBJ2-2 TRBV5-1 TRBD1 CASRGQGGPGTGELFF TGCGCCAGCCGTGGACAGGGGGGACCAGGCACCGGGGAGCTGTTTTTT
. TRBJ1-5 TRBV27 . CASSLGPASNQPQHF TGTGCCAGCAGTTTAGGGCCAGCCTCCAATCAGCCCCAGCATTTT
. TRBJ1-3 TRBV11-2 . CASSSLQGLGNTIYF TGTGCCAGCAGCTCACTTCAGGGTCTTGGAAACACCATATATTTT
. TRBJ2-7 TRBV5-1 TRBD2 CASSFHGTSADEQYF TGCGCCAGCAGCTTTCATGGGACTAGCGCCGACGAGCAGTACTTC
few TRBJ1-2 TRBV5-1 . CASSFLKAGVYYGYTF TGCGCCAGCAGCTTTTTGAAGGCGGGGGTTTACTATGGCTACACCTTC
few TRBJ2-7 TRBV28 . CASSYLAFLDEQYF TGTGCCAGCAGTTACCTAGCGTTCCTCGACGAGCAGTACTTC
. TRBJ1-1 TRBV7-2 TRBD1 CASSWDRGWTEAFF TGTGCCAGCAGCTGGGACAGGGGTTGGACTGAAGCTTTCTTT
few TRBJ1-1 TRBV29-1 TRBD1 CSVRQGSEAFF TGCAGCGTTAGACAGGGGTCTGAAGCTTTCTTT
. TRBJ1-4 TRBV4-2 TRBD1 CASSQVRTGGGEKLFF TGTGCCAGCAGCCAAGTTCGAACAGGGGGCGGTGAAAAACTGTTTTTT
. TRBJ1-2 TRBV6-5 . CASRRLRDYGYTF TGTGCCAGCAGGCGCCTCCGGGACTATGGCTACACCTTC
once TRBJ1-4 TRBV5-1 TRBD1 CASSLLPGTAEKLFF TGCGCCAGCAGTTTACTGCCCGGGACAGCGGAAAAACTGTTTTTT
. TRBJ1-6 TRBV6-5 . CASSYQRVRDSPLHF TGTGCCAGCAGTTACCAGCGGGTGAGGGATTCACCCCTCCACTTT
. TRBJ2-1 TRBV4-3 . CASSQGSDSYNEQFF TGCGCCAGCAGCCAAGGCAGTGACTCCTACAATGAGCAGTTCTTC
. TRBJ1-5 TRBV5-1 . CASSFEGDQPQHF TGCGCCAGCAGCTTCGAGGGGGACCAGCCCCAGCATTTT
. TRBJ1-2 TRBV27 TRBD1 CASKTGTGGWGYGYTF TGTGCCAGCAAAACCGGGACAGGGGGCTGGGGCTATGGCTACACCTTC
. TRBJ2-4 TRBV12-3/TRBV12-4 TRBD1 CASSEQQGGQHF TGTGCCAGCAGTGAACAACAGGGGGGACAGCACTTC
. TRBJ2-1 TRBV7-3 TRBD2 CASSLTGLAGVPEQFF TGTGCCAGCAGCTTAACCGGACTAGCGGGAGTTCCTGAGCAGTTCTTC